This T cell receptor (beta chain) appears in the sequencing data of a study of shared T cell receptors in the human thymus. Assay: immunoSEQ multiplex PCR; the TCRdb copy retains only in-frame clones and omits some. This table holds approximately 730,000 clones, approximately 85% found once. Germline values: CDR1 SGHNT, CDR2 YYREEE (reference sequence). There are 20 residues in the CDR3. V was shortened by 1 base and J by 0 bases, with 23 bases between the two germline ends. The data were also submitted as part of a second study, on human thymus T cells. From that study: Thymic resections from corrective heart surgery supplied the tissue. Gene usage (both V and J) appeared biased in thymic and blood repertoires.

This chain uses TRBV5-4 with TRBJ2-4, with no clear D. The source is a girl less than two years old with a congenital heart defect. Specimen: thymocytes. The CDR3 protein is CASSLYPGLKTVLAKNIQYF. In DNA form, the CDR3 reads TGTGCCAGCAGCTTGTACCCCGGTCTTAAAACCGTACTAGCCAAAAACATTCAGTACTTC.